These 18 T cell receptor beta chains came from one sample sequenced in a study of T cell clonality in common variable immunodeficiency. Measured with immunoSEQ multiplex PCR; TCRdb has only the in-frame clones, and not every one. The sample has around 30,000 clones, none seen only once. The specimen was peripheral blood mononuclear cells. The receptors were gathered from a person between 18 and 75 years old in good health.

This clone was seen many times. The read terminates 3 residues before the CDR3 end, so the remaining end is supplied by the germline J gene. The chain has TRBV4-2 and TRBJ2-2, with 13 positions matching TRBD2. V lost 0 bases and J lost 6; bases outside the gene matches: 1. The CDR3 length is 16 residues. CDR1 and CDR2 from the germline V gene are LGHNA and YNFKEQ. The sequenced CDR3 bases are TGTGCCAGCAGCCAAGATGGGACTAGCGGGGCCGGGGAG. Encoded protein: CASSQDGTSGAGE. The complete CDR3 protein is CASSQDGTSGAGELFF.

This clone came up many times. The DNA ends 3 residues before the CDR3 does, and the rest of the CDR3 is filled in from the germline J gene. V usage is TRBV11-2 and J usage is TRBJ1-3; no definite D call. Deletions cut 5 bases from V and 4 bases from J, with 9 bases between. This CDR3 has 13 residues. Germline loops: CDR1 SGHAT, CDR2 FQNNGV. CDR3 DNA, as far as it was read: TGTGCCAGCAGCAACCTACAGGGAAACACC. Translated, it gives CASSNLQGNT. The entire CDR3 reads CASSNLQGNTIYF.

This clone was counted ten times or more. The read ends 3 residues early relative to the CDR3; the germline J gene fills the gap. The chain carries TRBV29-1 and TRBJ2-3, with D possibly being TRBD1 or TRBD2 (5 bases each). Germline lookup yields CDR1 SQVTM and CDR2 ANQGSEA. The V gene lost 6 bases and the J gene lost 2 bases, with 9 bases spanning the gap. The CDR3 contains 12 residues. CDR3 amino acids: CSVEGSTDTQYF. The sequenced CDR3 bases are TGCAGCGTCGAGGGGTCCACAGATACG.

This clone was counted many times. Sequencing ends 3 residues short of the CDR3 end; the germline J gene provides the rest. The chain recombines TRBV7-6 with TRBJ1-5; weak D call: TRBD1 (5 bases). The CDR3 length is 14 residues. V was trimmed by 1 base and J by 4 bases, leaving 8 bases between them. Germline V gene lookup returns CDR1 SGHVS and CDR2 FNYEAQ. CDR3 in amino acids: CASSLGTQNQPQHF. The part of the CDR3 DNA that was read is TGTGCCAGCAGCTTAGGGACACAGAATCAGCCC.

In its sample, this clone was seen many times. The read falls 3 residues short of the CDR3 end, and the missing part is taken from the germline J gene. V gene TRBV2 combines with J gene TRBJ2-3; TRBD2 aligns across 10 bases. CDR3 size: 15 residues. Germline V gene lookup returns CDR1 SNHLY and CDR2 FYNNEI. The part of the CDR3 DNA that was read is TGTGCCAGCAAACCGCTAGCGGGAGATCACGAGACG. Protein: CASKPLAGDHET. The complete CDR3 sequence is CASKPLAGDHETQYF. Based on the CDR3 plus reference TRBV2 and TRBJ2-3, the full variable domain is EPEVTQTPSHQVTQMGQEVILRCVPISNHLYFYWYRQILGQKVEFLVSFYNNEISEKSEIFDDQFSVERPDGSNFTLKIRSTKLEDSAMYFCASKPLAGDHETQYFGPGTRLTVL.

The CDR3 spells CASSLDTSQTRDTQYF. Partial CDR3 DNA: TGCGCCAGCAGCTTAGACACTAGCCAGACAAGGGATACC. This chain uses TRBV5-1 with TRBJ2-5, with D perhaps matching TRBD2 (6 bases). The read terminates 3 residues ahead of where the CDR3 ends, so the germline J gene completes it. From germline, CDR1 is SGHRS and CDR2 YFSETQ. CDR3 length: 16 amino acids.

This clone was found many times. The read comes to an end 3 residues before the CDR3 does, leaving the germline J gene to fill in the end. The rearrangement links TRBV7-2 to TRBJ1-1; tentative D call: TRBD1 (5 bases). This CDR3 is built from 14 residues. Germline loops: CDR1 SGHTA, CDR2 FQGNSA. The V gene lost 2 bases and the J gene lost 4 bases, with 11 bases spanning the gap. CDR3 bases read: TGTGCCAGCAGCTTACGGCAGGGAGGCACTGAA. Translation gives CASSLRQGGTE. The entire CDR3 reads CASSLRQGGTEAFF.

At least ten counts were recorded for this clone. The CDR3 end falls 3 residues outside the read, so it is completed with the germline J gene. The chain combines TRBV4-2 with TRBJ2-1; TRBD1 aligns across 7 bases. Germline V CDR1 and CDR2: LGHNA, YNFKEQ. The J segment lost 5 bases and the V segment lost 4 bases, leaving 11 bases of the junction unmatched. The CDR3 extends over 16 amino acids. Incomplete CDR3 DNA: TGTGCCAGCAGCCTAGGGGGCGGTAAGAACCACAATGAG. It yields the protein CASSLGGGKNHNE. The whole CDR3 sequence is CASSLGGGKNHNEQFF.

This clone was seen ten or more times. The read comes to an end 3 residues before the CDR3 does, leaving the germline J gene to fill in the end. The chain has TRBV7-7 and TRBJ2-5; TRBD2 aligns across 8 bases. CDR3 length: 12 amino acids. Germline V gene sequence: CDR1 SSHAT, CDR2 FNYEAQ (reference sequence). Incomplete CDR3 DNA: TGTGCTAGCGGGGCGTACCAAGAGACC. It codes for CASGAYQET. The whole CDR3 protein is CASGAYQETQYF. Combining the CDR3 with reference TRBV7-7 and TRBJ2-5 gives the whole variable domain GAGVSQSPRYKVTKRGQDVTLRCDPISSHATLYWYQQALGQGPEFLTYFNYEAQPDKSGLPSDRFSAERPEGSISTLTIQRTEQRDSAMYRCASGAYQETQYFGPGTRLLVL.

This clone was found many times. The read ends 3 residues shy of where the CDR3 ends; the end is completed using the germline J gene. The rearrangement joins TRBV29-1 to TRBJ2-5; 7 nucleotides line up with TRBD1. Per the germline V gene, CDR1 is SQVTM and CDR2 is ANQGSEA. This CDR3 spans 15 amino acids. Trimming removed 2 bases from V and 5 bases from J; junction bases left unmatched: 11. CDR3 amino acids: CSVEPLAGGRETQYF. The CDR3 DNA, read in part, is TGCAGCGTTGAACCTCTGGCAGGGGGTCGGGAGACC.

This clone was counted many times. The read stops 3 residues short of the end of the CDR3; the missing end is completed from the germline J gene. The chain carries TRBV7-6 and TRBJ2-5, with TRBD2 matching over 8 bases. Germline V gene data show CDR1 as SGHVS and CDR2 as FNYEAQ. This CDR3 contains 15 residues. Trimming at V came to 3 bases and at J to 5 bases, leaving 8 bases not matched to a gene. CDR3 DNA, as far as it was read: TGTGCCAGCAGCTTTGGGACTAGTCCGGGGGAGACC. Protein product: CASSFGTSPGET. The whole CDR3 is CASSFGTSPGETQYF.

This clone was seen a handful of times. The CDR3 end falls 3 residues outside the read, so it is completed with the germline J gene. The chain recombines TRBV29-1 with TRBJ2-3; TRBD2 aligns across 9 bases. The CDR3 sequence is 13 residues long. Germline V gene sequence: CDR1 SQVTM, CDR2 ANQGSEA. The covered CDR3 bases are TGCAGCGCCAGGACAGGCGGGGGGGAGACG. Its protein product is CSARTGGGET. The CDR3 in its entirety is CSARTGGGETQYF.

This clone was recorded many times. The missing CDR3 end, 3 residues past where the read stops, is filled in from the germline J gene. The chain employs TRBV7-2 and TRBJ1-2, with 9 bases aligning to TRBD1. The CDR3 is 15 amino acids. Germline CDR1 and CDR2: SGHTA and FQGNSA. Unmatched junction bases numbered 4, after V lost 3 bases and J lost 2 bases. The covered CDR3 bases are TGTGCCAGCAGCTTCAGGACAGGGGACAACTATGGC. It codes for CASSFRTGDNYG. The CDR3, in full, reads CASSFRTGDNYGYTF.

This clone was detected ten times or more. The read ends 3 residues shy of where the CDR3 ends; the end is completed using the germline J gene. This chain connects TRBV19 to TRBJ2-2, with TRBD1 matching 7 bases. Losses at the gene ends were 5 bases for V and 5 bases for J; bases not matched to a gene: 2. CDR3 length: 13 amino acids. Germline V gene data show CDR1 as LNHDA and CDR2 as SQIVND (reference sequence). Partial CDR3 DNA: TGTGCCAGTAGTGCAGGGGGAACCGGGGAG. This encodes CASSAGGTGE. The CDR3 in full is CASSAGGTGELFF.

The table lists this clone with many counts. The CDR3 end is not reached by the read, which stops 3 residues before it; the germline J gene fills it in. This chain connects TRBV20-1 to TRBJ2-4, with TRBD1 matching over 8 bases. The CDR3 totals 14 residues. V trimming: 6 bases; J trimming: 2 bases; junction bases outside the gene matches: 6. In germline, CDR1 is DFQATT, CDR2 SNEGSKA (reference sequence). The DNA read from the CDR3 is TGCAGTGCGGGCAGGACAGGGACCAAAAACATT. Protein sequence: CSAGRTGTKNI. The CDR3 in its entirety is CSAGRTGTKNIQYF.

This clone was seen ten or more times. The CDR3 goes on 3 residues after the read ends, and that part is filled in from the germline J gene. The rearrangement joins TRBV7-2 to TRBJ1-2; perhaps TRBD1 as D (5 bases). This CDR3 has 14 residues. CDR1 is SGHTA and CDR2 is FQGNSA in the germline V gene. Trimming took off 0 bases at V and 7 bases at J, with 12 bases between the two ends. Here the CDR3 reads CASSLAGGVVGYTF. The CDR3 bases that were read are TGTGCCAGCAGCTTAGCGGGGGGGGTGGTTGGC.

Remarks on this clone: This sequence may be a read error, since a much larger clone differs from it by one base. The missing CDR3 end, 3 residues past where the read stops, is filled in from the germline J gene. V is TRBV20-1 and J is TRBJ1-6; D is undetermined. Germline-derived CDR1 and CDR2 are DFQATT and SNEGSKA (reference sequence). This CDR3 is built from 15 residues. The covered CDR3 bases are TGCAGTGCTAGAGTCGGTTACTCCTATAATCCACCC. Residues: CSARVGYSYNPP. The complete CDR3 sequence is CSARVGYSYNPPLHF.

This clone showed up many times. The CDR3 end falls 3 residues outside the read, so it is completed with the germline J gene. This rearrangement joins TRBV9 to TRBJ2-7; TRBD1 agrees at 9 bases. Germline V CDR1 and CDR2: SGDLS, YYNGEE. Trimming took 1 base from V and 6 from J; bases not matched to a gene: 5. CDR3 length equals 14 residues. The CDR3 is CASSVWTGEGEQYF. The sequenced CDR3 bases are TGTGCCAGCAGCGTATGGACAGGGGAAGGCGAG. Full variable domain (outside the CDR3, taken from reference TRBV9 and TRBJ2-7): DSGVTQTPKHLITATGQRVTLRCSPRSGDLSVYWYQQSLDQGLQFLIQYYNGEERAKGNILERFSAQQFPDLHSELNLSSLELGDSALYFCASSVWTGEGEQYFGPGTRLTVT.